This TCR beta chain was observed in a study of T cell responses to AZD1222 COVID-19 vaccine. Overall study findings and caveats: The donors showed a predominance of white British ancestry and of females, with possible underestimation of clonal diversity.

The CDR3 extends over 15 amino acids. Germline CDR1 reads SGHTA; CDR2 reads FQGNSA. Trimming left V 7 bases short and J 0 bases short, with 12 bases between. Method: immunoSEQ multiplex PCR; TCRdb's copy keeps in-frame clones and lacks some. The sample has 130,000 to 150,000 clones, approximately 90% seen once. For this clone: Its specificity is unknown.

The V gene is TRBV7-2, the J gene TRBJ2-2; TRBD2 is a possible D gene (6 bases). The source is an adult in good health. Sequenced material: peripheral blood, taken on day 0 of AZD1222 vaccination. The CDR3 nucleotides are TGTGCCAGCAACCCGGGGAGGACGAACACCGGGGAGCTGTTTTTT. Protein sequence: CASNPGRTNTGELFF.